This T cell receptor (beta chain) was identified during a study of shared clonotypes between healthy human individuals. Looking at the study overall: A few men and a couple of women, aged 18 to 49, were donors.

Clones were read by immunoSEQ multiplex PCR, and TCRdb kept only the in-frame ones, dropping some. Counted here are 490,000 or so clones, less than 80% occurring once; the ten biggest clones make up 10% to 15%. V shed 2 bases, J shed 5 bases, and the junction held 7 bases outside the gene matches. This CDR3 is built from 15 residues. Germline-derived CDR1 and CDR2 are LNHDA and SQIVND (reference sequence). Sequencing input: PBMCs. The chain couples TRBV19 to TRBJ2-5, with 8 bases that match TRBD2. The source is a woman aged 40 to 55 in good health. Some clones in this sample may be carry-over from other donors' samples. CDR3: CASSISGGSYETQYF. The CDR3 DNA follows: TGTGCCAGTAGTATAAGCGGGGGCTCATATGAGACCCAGTACTTC.